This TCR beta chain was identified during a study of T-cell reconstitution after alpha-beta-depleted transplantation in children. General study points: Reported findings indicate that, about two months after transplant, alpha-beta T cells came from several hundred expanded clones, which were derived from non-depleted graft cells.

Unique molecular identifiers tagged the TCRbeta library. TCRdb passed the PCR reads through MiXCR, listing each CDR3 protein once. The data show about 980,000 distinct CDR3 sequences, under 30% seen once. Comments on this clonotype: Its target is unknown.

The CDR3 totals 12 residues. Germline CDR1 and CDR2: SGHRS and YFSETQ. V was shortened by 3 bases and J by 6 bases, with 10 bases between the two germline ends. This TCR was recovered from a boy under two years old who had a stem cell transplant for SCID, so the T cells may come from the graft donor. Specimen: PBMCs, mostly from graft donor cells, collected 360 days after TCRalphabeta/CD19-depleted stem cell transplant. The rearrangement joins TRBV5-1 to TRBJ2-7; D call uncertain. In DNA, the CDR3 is TGCGCCAGCAGCTCGCCTCCGGGCGAGCAGTACTTC. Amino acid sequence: CASSSPPGEQYF.